A selection of T cell receptor beta chains follows, all from one sample in a study of T cells after yellow fever vaccination. TCRdb re-analysed the 5' RACE reads in MiXCR, keeping a single row per CDR3 protein. This table holds hundreds of thousands of distinct CDR3 sequences, about 13% found once. The source material was PBMCs, sampled on the day of the yellow fever booster vaccination. The receptor source for this set is a man under 40 who received the YFV17D yellow fever vaccine. CDR3s include the opening cysteine and the closing phenylalanine or tryptophan. The order of the fields is V gene, clone size, J gene, D gene, CDR3 protein, CDR3 DNA. The D gene is left open where the match is weak. Clone size is shown for a subset of rows, as once, few, many or a class of expanded clone.

v_call: TRBV29-1
clone_size: few
j_call: TRBJ2-5
d_call: NA
cdr3_aa: CSVEREAGAQETQYF
cdr3_nt: TGCAGCGTTGAAAGGGAGGCAGGAGCTCAAGAGACCCAGTACTTC

v_call: TRBV5-1
clone_size: few
j_call: TRBJ2-1
d_call: TRBD2
cdr3_aa: CASTRSGTSNNEQFF
cdr3_nt: TGCGCCAGCACCCGATCGGGGACTAGCAACAATGAGCAGTTCTTC

v_call: TRBV15
clone_size: NA
j_call: TRBJ2-1
d_call: TRBD2
cdr3_aa: CATSGGLAETNEQFF
cdr3_nt: TGTGCCACCAGCGGGGGACTAGCGGAGACCAATGAGCAGTTCTTC

v_call: TRBV7-2
clone_size: few
j_call: TRBJ2-1
d_call: NA
cdr3_aa: CASSLGALSGNEQFF
cdr3_nt: TGTGCCAGCAGCTTAGGGGCATTATCGGGGAATGAGCAGTTCTTC

v_call: TRBV6-5
clone_size: few
j_call: TRBJ2-5
d_call: NA
cdr3_aa: CASSSGTLHTGTQYF
cdr3_nt: TGTGCCAGCAGTTCCGGGACACTACATACAGGGACCCAGTACTTC

v_call: TRBV6-2/TRBV6-3
clone_size: few
j_call: TRBJ2-7
d_call: TRBD2
cdr3_aa: CASRPTSVHYEQYF
cdr3_nt: TGTGCCAGCAGACCCACTAGCGTCCACTACGAGCAGTACTTC

v_call: TRBV5-6
clone_size: few
j_call: TRBJ2-3
d_call: NA
cdr3_aa: CASSWGAGTQYF
cdr3_nt: TGTGCCAGCAGCTGGGGGGCCGGTACGCAGTATTTT

v_call: TRBV14
clone_size: NA
j_call: TRBJ2-1
d_call: NA
cdr3_aa: CASSQVRGRQFF
cdr3_nt: TGTGCCAGCAGCCAAGTCCGGGGTAGACAGTTCTTC

v_call: TRBV7-9
clone_size: few
j_call: TRBJ1-1
d_call: NA
cdr3_aa: CASSPGRWTEAFF
cdr3_nt: TGTGCCAGCAGCCCGGGGCGATGGACTGAAGCTTTCTTT

v_call: TRBV5-1
clone_size: NA
j_call: TRBJ1-6
d_call: NA
cdr3_aa: CASSLADSYNSPLHF
cdr3_nt: TGCGCCAGCAGCTTGGCGGACAGTTATAATTCACCCCTCCACTTT

v_call: TRBV29-1
clone_size: NA
j_call: TRBJ2-3
d_call: NA
cdr3_aa: CSVEGLIEGGSRTDTQYF
cdr3_nt: TGCAGCGTTGAAGGCCTAATCGAAGGGGGTTCCCGCACAGATACGCAGTATTTT

v_call: TRBV6-5
clone_size: NA
j_call: TRBJ2-3
d_call: TRBD2
cdr3_aa: CASRLAGGPGDTQYF
cdr3_nt: TGTGCCAGCAGATTAGCGGGAGGGCCCGGAGATACGCAGTATTTT

v_call: TRBV11-2
clone_size: NA
j_call: TRBJ1-5
d_call: TRBD1
cdr3_aa: CASSLGPQGAQPQHF
cdr3_nt: TGTGCCAGCAGCTTAGGCCCACAGGGGGCGCAGCCCCAGCATTTT

v_call: TRBV18
clone_size: NA
j_call: TRBJ2-7
d_call: TRBD2
cdr3_aa: CASSREEGLAAYEQYF
cdr3_nt: TGTGCCAGCTCACGAGAGGAAGGACTAGCGGCCTACGAGCAGTACTTC

v_call: TRBV6-5
clone_size: NA
j_call: TRBJ2-5
d_call: NA
cdr3_aa: CASSYSRQETQYF
cdr3_nt: TGTGCCAGCAGTTACTCCAGACAAGAGACCCAGTACTTC

v_call: TRBV11-2
clone_size: few
j_call: TRBJ2-3
d_call: TRBD1
cdr3_aa: CASSLVRDSATQYF
cdr3_nt: TGTGCCAGCAGCTTAGTCCGGGACAGTGCTACGCAGTATTTT

v_call: TRBV7-8
clone_size: NA
j_call: TRBJ2-7
d_call: NA
cdr3_aa: CASSGVGHEQYF
cdr3_nt: TGTGCCAGCTCCGGGGTGGGACACGAGCAGTACTTC

v_call: TRBV7-6
clone_size: NA
j_call: TRBJ1-6
d_call: NA
cdr3_aa: CASSSAAGLGSPLHF
cdr3_nt: TGTGCCAGCAGCTCTGCCGCAGGGCTAGGGTCACCCCTCCACTTT

v_call: TRBV7-2
clone_size: few
j_call: TRBJ2-3
d_call: NA
cdr3_aa: CASSLRHITDTQYF
cdr3_nt: TGTGCCAGCAGCTTGAGGCATATCACAGATACGCAGTATTTT

v_call: TRBV20-1
clone_size: few
j_call: TRBJ2-1
d_call: NA
cdr3_aa: CSAREASSVLNEQFF
cdr3_nt: TGCAGTGCTAGAGAGGCTTCTAGCGTATTAAATGAGCAGTTCTTC

v_call: TRBV6-2/TRBV6-3
clone_size: few
j_call: TRBJ2-1
d_call: NA
cdr3_aa: CASSYPDSYSYNEQFF
cdr3_nt: TGTGCCAGCAGTTACCCGGACAGCTACTCCTACAATGAGCAGTTCTTC

v_call: TRBV7-8
clone_size: many
j_call: TRBJ2-1
d_call: NA
cdr3_aa: CASNRDVTYNEQFF
cdr3_nt: TGTGCCAGCAACCGGGACGTAACCTACAATGAGCAGTTCTTC

v_call: TRBV5-1
clone_size: NA
j_call: TRBJ1-2
d_call: TRBD1
cdr3_aa: CASADRDHGYTF
cdr3_nt: TGCGCCAGCGCGGACAGGGACCATGGCTACACCTTC

v_call: TRBV4-1
clone_size: many
j_call: TRBJ2-5
d_call: NA
cdr3_aa: CASSQDFRGETQYF
cdr3_nt: TGCGCCAGCAGCCAAGATTTCAGGGGAGAGACCCAGTACTTC

v_call: TRBV6-2/TRBV6-3
clone_size: NA
j_call: TRBJ1-5
d_call: NA
cdr3_aa: CASSPRQELWQPQHF
cdr3_nt: TGTGCCAGCAGTCCGAGACAGGAACTCTGGCAGCCCCAGCATTTT

v_call: TRBV12-3/TRBV12-4
clone_size: NA
j_call: TRBJ1-4
d_call: NA
cdr3_aa: CASSFFGVMEKLFF
cdr3_nt: TGTGCCAGCAGTTTCTTCGGGGTTATGGAAAAACTGTTTTTT

v_call: TRBV11-1
clone_size: many
j_call: TRBJ2-2
d_call: TRBD2
cdr3_aa: CASSPKGLAGVSTGELFF
cdr3_nt: TGTGCCAGCAGCCCTAAGGGACTAGCGGGAGTGAGCACCGGGGAGCTGTTTTTT

v_call: TRBV7-8
clone_size: few
j_call: TRBJ1-2
d_call: NA
cdr3_aa: CASSLRTAYGYTF
cdr3_nt: TGTGCCAGCAGCTTACGGACAGCGTATGGCTACACCTTC

v_call: TRBV7-8
clone_size: NA
j_call: TRBJ2-7
d_call: TRBD2
cdr3_aa: CASSLLAGDYYEQYF
cdr3_nt: TGTGCCAGCAGCTTATTAGCGGGAGATTACTACGAGCAGTACTTC

v_call: TRBV3-1
clone_size: many
j_call: TRBJ2-5
d_call: NA
cdr3_aa: CASSQDEKTQYF
cdr3_nt: TGTGCCAGCAGCCAAGACGAAAAGACCCAGTACTTC

v_call: TRBV7-2
clone_size: few
j_call: TRBJ2-7
d_call: TRBD2
cdr3_aa: CASSLDSGSNEQYF
cdr3_nt: TGTGCCAGCAGCTTAGATAGCGGGAGTAACGAGCAGTACTTC

v_call: TRBV6-5
clone_size: NA
j_call: TRBJ2-4
d_call: NA
cdr3_aa: CASSYSYGGMGAKNIQYF
cdr3_nt: TGTGCCAGCAGTTACTCGTATGGGGGTATGGGAGCCAAAAACATTCAGTACTTC

v_call: TRBV7-7
clone_size: few
j_call: TRBJ2-7
d_call: TRBD2
cdr3_aa: CASSLVSGSAEQYF
cdr3_nt: TGTGCCAGCAGCTTAGTCAGCGGGAGCGCCGAGCAGTACTTC

v_call: TRBV10-3
clone_size: NA
j_call: TRBJ2-5
d_call: NA
cdr3_aa: CATLEGARETQYF
cdr3_nt: TGTGCCACCTTGGAGGGGGCCAGAGAGACCCAGTACTTC

v_call: TRBV12-3/TRBV12-4
clone_size: many
j_call: TRBJ2-5
d_call: NA
cdr3_aa: CASSFRGLKTQYF
cdr3_nt: TGTGCCAGCAGTTTCAGGGGACTGAAGACCCAGTACTTC

v_call: TRBV10-3
clone_size: NA
j_call: TRBJ1-1
d_call: NA
cdr3_aa: CAISEDSEAFF
cdr3_nt: TGTGCCATCAGTGAGGACAGTGAAGCTTTCTTT

v_call: TRBV27
clone_size: many
j_call: TRBJ2-2
d_call: NA
cdr3_aa: CASSRVAGELFF
cdr3_nt: TGTGCCAGCAGTAGGGTGGCCGGGGAGCTGTTTTTT

v_call: TRBV6-2/TRBV6-3
clone_size: many
j_call: TRBJ2-2
d_call: NA
cdr3_aa: CASGNTGELFF
cdr3_nt: TGTGCCAGTGGTAACACCGGGGAGCTGTTTTTT

v_call: TRBV20-1
clone_size: NA
j_call: TRBJ2-7
d_call: NA
cdr3_aa: CSASAATAEQYF
cdr3_nt: TGCAGTGCTAGTGCTGCCACCGCCGAGCAGTACTTC

v_call: TRBV11-2
clone_size: few
j_call: TRBJ2-3
d_call: TRBD1
cdr3_aa: CASSSRQGYTDTQYF
cdr3_nt: TGTGCCAGCAGCTCACGACAGGGATACACAGATACGCAGTATTTT

v_call: TRBV25-1
clone_size: few
j_call: TRBJ2-7
d_call: TRBD1
cdr3_aa: CASRGQGYEQYF
cdr3_nt: TGTGCCAGCAGGGGACAGGGTTACGAGCAGTACTTC

v_call: TRBV7-2
clone_size: few
j_call: TRBJ2-7
d_call: NA
cdr3_aa: CASSLSKVYEQYF
cdr3_nt: TGTGCCAGCAGCCTGTCCAAAGTGTACGAGCAGTACTTC

v_call: TRBV20-1
clone_size: few
j_call: TRBJ1-2
d_call: NA
cdr3_aa: CSARGVTGVNYGYTF
cdr3_nt: TGCAGTGCTAGAGGAGTTACGGGGGTTAACTATGGCTACACCTTC

v_call: TRBV7-2
clone_size: NA
j_call: TRBJ2-1
d_call: NA
cdr3_aa: CASSLASTGAGEQFF
cdr3_nt: TGTGCCAGCAGCTTAGCCTCCACGGGCGCGGGTGAGCAGTTCTTC

v_call: TRBV7-9
clone_size: few
j_call: TRBJ1-1
d_call: TRBD1
cdr3_aa: CASSLDRGAFF
cdr3_nt: TGTGCCAGCAGCCTTGACAGGGGGGCTTTCTTT